The entry below describes one TCR beta chain. This sample was included in a study of cytomegalovirus exposure and HLA in healthy donors. Vbeta (60) and Jbeta (13) primers were used in the PCR. Data came from immunoSEQ multiplex PCR; TCRdb stores just in-frame clones and leaves some out. The sample lists roughly 120,000 clones, less than 10% occurring once. V dropped 2 bases and J dropped 8 bases, with 15 bases sitting between them. The CDR3 has 13 residues. Germline V CDR1 and CDR2: GTSNPN, SVGIG (reference sequence). The sample consisted of PBMCs. The source is a woman in her forties in good health and CMV-seropositive. This chain joins TRBV30 and TRBJ1-2, with D perhaps matching TRBD1 (6 bases). This chain's CDR3 is CAWSPLQGFGYTF. The CDR3 DNA reads as TGTGCCTGGAGTCCCTTACAGGGATTCGGCTACACCTTC.